These 8 T cell receptor beta chains were sequenced from one sample in a study of a mutant IDH1 vaccine in newly diagnosed glioma. Time point meaning: week 5, during vaccination. Alongside topical imiquimod, each dose of vaccine comprised 300 ug of mutant IDH1 20-mer peptide. This table comes from immunoSEQ multiplex PCR, and its TCRdb copy is limited to in-frame clones, with some not included. The table records approximately 60,000 clones, about 80% of them present only once. No antigens are known for them. Sample: PBMCs, taken from a glioma patient whose treatment included an IDH1 peptide vaccine. The origin of the receptors is a woman between 18 and 29 years old with glioma. Some clones in this sample may be carry-over from other donors' samples.

This clone has a single count. The chain links TRBV30 to TRBJ2-1; TRBD2 matches 8 bases. This CDR3 has 14 amino acids. The V gene's germline CDR1 is GTSNPN and CDR2 SVGIG (reference sequence). Losses at the gene ends were 2 bases for V and 6 bases for J; bases not matched to a gene: 6. CDR3 DNA sequence: TGTGCCTGGAGTACTGGGACTAGTATCAATGAGCAGTTCTTC. This encodes CAWSTGTSINEQFF. The full variable domain, rest sourced from reference TRBV30 and TRBJ2-1, is SQTIHQWPATLVQPVGSPLSLECTVEGTSNPNLYWYRQAAGRGLQLLFYSVGIGQISSEVPQNLSASRPQDRQFILSSKKLLLSDSGFYLCAWSTGTSINEQFFGPGTRLTVL.

The chain joins TRBV28 to TRBJ1-1, with 8 bases fitting TRBD1. V was pared by 6 bases and J by 1 base, with 7 bases of the junction left unmatched. Germline CDR1 MDHEN, CDR2 SYDVKM. This CDR3 is built from 15 residues. CDR3 amino acids: CASRITQGANTEAFF. For the CDR3, the DNA is TGTGCCAGCAGGATTACCCAGGGGGCGAACACTGAAGCTTTCTTT.

V is TRBV30 and J is TRBJ2-7; TRBD2 matches 7 bases. V lost 5 bases to trimming and J lost 4 bases; unmatched junction nucleotides: 8. Germline CDR1 and CDR2: GTSNPN and SVGIG (reference sequence). The CDR3 spans 13 residues. CDR3 sequence reads: CAWGRGGEYEQYF. The CDR3 DNA reads TGTGCCTGGGGGAGGGGTGGAGAGTACGAGCAGTACTTC. The full variable domain, in which reference TRBV30 and TRBJ2-7 provide the parts outside the CDR3, is SQTIHQWPATLVQPVGSPLSLECTVEGTSNPNLYWYRQAAGRGLQLLFYSVGIGQISSEVPQNLSASRPQDRQFILSSKKLLLSDSGFYLCAWGRGGEYEQYFGPGTRLTVT.

The rearrangement joins TRBV5-6 to TRBJ2-2; TRBD2 is a possible D gene (6 bases). The CDR3 spans 16 residues. Deletions cut 1 base from V and 0 bases from J, with 10 bases between. The V gene's germline CDR1 is SGHDT and CDR2 YYEEEE. The CDR3 DNA sequence: TGTGCCAGCAGCTTGTACGGAGGGGCGAACACCGGGGAGCTGTTTTTT. Encoded protein: CASSLYGGANTGELFF. The full variable domain, its missing parts supplied by reference TRBV5-6 and TRBJ2-2, is DAGVTQSPTHLIKTRGQQVTLRCSPKSGHDTVSWYQQALGQGPQFIFQYYEEEERQRGNFPDRFSGHQFPNYSSELNVNALLLGDSALYLCASSLYGGANTGELFFGEGSRLTVL.

The chain combines TRBV7-9 with TRBJ1-5, with D tentatively TRBD1 (6 bases). Germline values: CDR1 SEHNR, CDR2 FQNEAQ (reference sequence). Trimming removed 3 bases from V and 0 bases from J, with 15 bases in between. The CDR3 is 17 residues long. The chain's CDR3 is CASSFLWTASSNQPQHF. Here the CDR3 DNA reads TGTGCCAGCAGCTTCCTCTGGACAGCCTCTAGCAATCAGCCCCAGCATTTT.

This rearrangement joins TRBV19 to TRBJ2-1, with a tentative D call TRBD2 (5 bases). The length of the CDR3 is 11 residues. Between the trimmed V and J ends, which lost 9 bases and 6 bases, there was a span of 9 bases. CDR1 is LNHDA, CDR2 SQIVND, per germline (reference sequence). For the CDR3, the DNA is TGTGCCAGCGACGGGGTCAATGAGCAGTTCTTC. Its protein is CASDGVNEQFF. The entire variable domain, with the rest obtained from reference TRBV19 and TRBJ2-1, is as follows: DGGITQSPKYLFRKEGQNVTLSCEQNLNHDAMYWYRQDPGQGLRLIYYSQIVNDFQKGDIAEGYSVSREKKESFPLTVTSAQKNPTAFYLCASDGVNEQFFGPGTRLTVL.

The genes are TRBV5-1 and TRBJ2-2; D may be TRBD1 (6 bases). The CDR3 totals 16 residues. Germline assignment: CDR1 SGHRS and CDR2 YFSETQ. The V end was cut by 3 bases, the J end by 0 bases, with 12 bases between. The CDR3 here is CASSSQGSTNTGELFF. CDR3 coding DNA: TGCGCCAGCAGCTCACAGGGTAGTACGAACACCGGGGAGCTGTTTTTT.

The chain carries TRBV27 and TRBJ1-1; D is ambiguous. This CDR3 is built from 14 residues. CDR1 and CDR2 from the germline V gene are MNHEY and SMNVEV (reference sequence). CDR3 sequence (DNA): TGTGTAATTTGGCACCTTAGATTGAACACTGAAGCTTTCTTT. Amino acid sequence: CVIWHLRLNTEAFF.